The rows below give T cell receptor beta chains drawn from one sample of a study of T cells in Graves' hyperthyroidism and ophthalmopathy. TCRdb fed the multiplex PCR reads into MiXCR, producing one record per CDR3 protein. The table shows about 260,000 distinct CDR3 sequences, with 16% occurring only once. The sequenced material came from blood. The receptor set was obtained from a woman under 30 with Graves' ophthalmopathy. Each CDR3 is given with its conserved first and last residue. The order of the fields is J gene, D gene, V gene, clone size, CDR3 protein, CDR3 DNA. A D gene is named only where the DNA matches it firmly. A clone size is listed for some rows: how often the clone was seen (once, few, many), or a class if it is expanded.

J: TRBJ2-3; D: NA; V: TRBV28; size: many; CDR3: CASTNPGPTRDTQYF; DNA: TGTGCCAGCACCAATCCGGGACCCACACGGGATACGCAGTATTTT
J: TRBJ2-7; D: NA; V: TRBV30; size: NA; CDR3: CAWSGPESSGYEQYF; DNA: TGTGCCTGGAGTGGCCCTGAATCCAGTGGCTACGAGCAGTACTTC
J: TRBJ2-7; D: TRBD2; V: TRBV19; size: many; CDR3: CASSVGLAEYEQYF; DNA: TGTGCCAGTAGTGTGGGACTAGCGGAATACGAGCAGTACTTC
J: TRBJ2-1; D: NA; V: TRBV14; size: NA; CDR3: CASSQPGLSSYNEQFF; DNA: TGTGCCAGCAGTCAACCGGGACTGAGCTCCTACAATGAGCAGTTCTTC
J: TRBJ2-3; D: NA; V: TRBV9; size: many; CDR3: CASSVEPGPILTDTQYF; DNA: TGTGCCAGCAGCGTAGAACCTGGGCCTATTCTCACAGATACGCAGTATTTT
J: TRBJ1-2; D: NA; V: TRBV6-5; size: many; CDR3: CASSYYSDSPDGYTF; DNA: TGTGCCAGCAGTTACTATTCCGACAGCCCCGATGGCTACACCTTC
J: TRBJ2-2; D: NA; V: TRBV7-2; size: many; CDR3: CASRRASNTGELFF; DNA: TGTGCCAGCAGAAGGGCTTCGAACACCGGGGAGCTGTTTTTT
J: TRBJ1-5; D: TRBD1; V: TRBV7-2; size: many; CDR3: CASSLWGGTGGEQPQHF; DNA: TGTGCCAGCAGCTTATGGGGCGGGACAGGGGGGGAACAGCCCCAGCATTTT
J: TRBJ2-3; D: TRBD2; V: TRBV19; size: many; CDR3: CASSIGLAGGPSTDTQYF; DNA: TGTGCCAGTAGTATCGGCCTAGCGGGAGGGCCTAGCACAGATACGCAGTATTTT
J: TRBJ2-3; D: TRBD2; V: TRBV29-1; size: many; CDR3: CSVEDRKGNTLTSGRTDTQYF; DNA: TGCAGCGTTGAAGACCGAAAGGGGAACACCCTGACTAGCGGGAGGACAGATACGCAGTATTTT
J: TRBJ1-1; D: TRBD1; V: TRBV7-9; size: NA; CDR3: CASSPPGQLMNTEAFF; DNA: TGTGCCAGCAGCCCGCCGGGACAGCTGATGAACACTGAAGCTTTCTTT
J: TRBJ2-3; D: NA; V: TRBV7-2; size: NA; CDR3: CASSFKSGPLTDTQYF; DNA: TGTGCCAGCAGCTTCAAATCGGGCCCCCTCACAGATACGCAGTATTTT
J: TRBJ2-1; D: NA; V: TRBV15; size: many; CDR3: CATSRDRQGGIVGDEQFF; DNA: TGTGCCACCAGCAGAGATCGGCAGGGGGGGATCGTTGGCGATGAGCAGTTCTTC
J: TRBJ1-2; D: TRBD1; V: TRBV5-1; size: many; CDR3: CASSLDGTGYYGYTF; DNA: TGCGCCAGCAGCTTGGACGGGACAGGGTACTATGGCTACACCTTC
J: TRBJ2-4; D: NA; V: TRBV7-9; size: many; CDR3: CASSLDLAKNIQYF; DNA: TGTGCCAGCAGCTTAGACCTAGCCAAAAACATTCAGTACTTC
J: TRBJ2-1; D: NA; V: TRBV20-1; size: many; CDR3: CSARDSQKQFF; DNA: TGCAGTGCTAGAGATTCACAGAAGCAGTTCTTC
J: TRBJ1-1; D: NA; V: TRBV20-1; size: many; CDR3: CSARHTQLAAFF; DNA: TGCAGTGCTAGACACACCCAGTTAGCAGCTTTCTTT
J: TRBJ2-3; D: NA; V: TRBV7-2; size: many; CDR3: CASSFRAGADTQYF; DNA: TGTGCCAGCAGCTTCCGAGCGGGCGCAGATACGCAGTATTTT
J: TRBJ2-5; D: TRBD1; V: TRBV7-9; size: NA; CDR3: CASGSYGQGSQETQYF; DNA: TGTGCCAGCGGTTCATACGGACAGGGGTCACAAGAGACCCAGTACTTC
J: TRBJ2-2; D: NA; V: TRBV27; size: NA; CDR3: CASSFLAVGRPGELFF; DNA: TGTGCCAGCAGTTTCCTGGCGGTGGGGCGTCCCGGGGAGCTGTTTTTT
J: TRBJ1-5; D: TRBD1; V: TRBV28; size: many; CDR3: CASSLSVGQGDQPQHF; DNA: TGTGCCAGCAGTTTATCAGTCGGACAGGGGGATCAGCCCCAGCATTTT
J: TRBJ2-2; D: TRBD1; V: TRBV27; size: many; CDR3: CASGNRGALITGELFF; DNA: TGTGCCAGCGGTAACAGGGGCGCGCTTATCACCGGGGAGCTGTTTTTT
J: TRBJ1-6; D: NA; V: TRBV6-6; size: many; CDR3: CASSYSWVGTPLHF; DNA: TGTGCCAGCAGTTACTCCTGGGTTGGGACACCCCTCCACTTT
J: TRBJ2-1; D: TRBD2; V: TRBV28; size: many; CDR3: CASSLPSLAGGSYNEQFF; DNA: TGTGCCAGCAGTTTGCCCTCTTTAGCGGGAGGATCTTACAATGAGCAGTTCTTC
J: TRBJ2-5; D: NA; V: TRBV5-1; size: many; CDR3: CASSLFWPSEETQYF; DNA: TGCGCCAGCAGCTTGTTTTGGCCTTCGGAGGAGACCCAGTACTTC
J: TRBJ1-1; D: NA; V: TRBV18; size: many; CDR3: CASSPTRRGDTEAFF; DNA: TGTGCCAGCTCACCCACAAGGCGAGGGGACACTGAAGCTTTCTTT
J: TRBJ2-5; D: TRBD2; V: TRBV5-4; size: NA; CDR3: CASSHTSGRGEYF; DNA: TGTGCCAGCAGCCACACTAGCGGGAGGGGGGAGTACTTC
J: TRBJ1-1; D: NA; V: TRBV7-9; size: many; CDR3: CASSEMNTEAFF; DNA: TGTGCCAGCAGCGAGATGAACACTGAAGCTTTCTTT
J: TRBJ2-7; D: NA; V: TRBV20-1; size: many; CDR3: CSAQGSRDSGAYEQYF; DNA: TGCAGTGCTCAGGGTTCACGCGACAGCGGCGCCTACGAGCAGTACTTC
J: TRBJ2-2; D: NA; V: TRBV12-3/TRBV12-4; size: many; CDR3: CASSFIGAHTGELFF; DNA: TGTGCCAGCAGTTTTATTGGGGCACACACCGGGGAGCTGTTTTTT
J: TRBJ2-3; D: TRBD2; V: TRBV15; size: few; CDR3: CATGGVERTDTRYF; DNA: TGTGCCACCGGGGGGGTGGAGAGAACAGATACGCGGTATTTT
J: TRBJ2-5; D: TRBD1; V: TRBV3-1; size: many; CDR3: CASSYNPGQGETQYF; DNA: TGTGCCAGCAGTTACAATCCGGGACAGGGGGAGACCCAGTACTTC
J: TRBJ1-1; D: TRBD1; V: TRBV3-1; size: NA; CDR3: CASSLRTGAEAFF; DNA: TGTGCCAGCAGCCTCCGGACAGGGGCTGAAGCTTTCTTT
J: TRBJ2-1; D: TRBD2; V: TRBV7-3; size: many; CDR3: CASSLFGGLAGDEQFF; DNA: TGTGCCAGCAGCTTATTCGGGGGACTAGCGGGAGATGAGCAGTTCTTC
J: TRBJ2-3; D: NA; V: TRBV10-1; size: many; CDR3: CASSEGVDTQYF; DNA: TGCGCCAGCAGTGAAGGGGTAGATACGCAGTATTTT
J: TRBJ2-3; D: TRBD1; V: TRBV4-1; size: many; CDR3: CASSKTRGQGTDTQYF; DNA: TGCGCCAGCAGCAAAACCAGGGGGCAAGGCACAGATACGCAGTATTTT
J: TRBJ2-5; D: TRBD2; V: TRBV3-1; size: many; CDR3: CASSWGGSPQETQYF; DNA: TGTGCCAGCAGCTGGGGGGGATCGCCTCAAGAGACCCAGTACTTC
J: TRBJ1-1; D: NA; V: TRBV12-3/TRBV12-4; size: many; CDR3: CASTVMGLGTEAFF; DNA: TGTGCCAGCACCGTGATGGGTTTGGGCACTGAAGCTTTCTTT
J: TRBJ2-1; D: NA; V: TRBV20-1; size: many; CDR3: CSASEGSPYNEQFF; DNA: TGCAGTGCTAGCGAGGGGTCCCCCTACAATGAGCAGTTCTTC
J: TRBJ2-2; D: NA; V: TRBV6-2/TRBV6-3; size: many; CDR3: CASSRAVSGNTGELFF; DNA: TGTGCCAGCAGCCGGGCTGTGAGCGGGAACACCGGGGAGCTGTTTTTT
J: TRBJ2-7; D: NA; V: TRBV28; size: many; CDR3: CASSFLSYEQYF; DNA: TGTGCCAGCAGCTTCCTGTCCTACGAGCAGTACTTC
J: TRBJ2-3; D: NA; V: TRBV7-9; size: many; CDR3: CPSSLPFTNTDTQYF; DNA: TGTCCCAGCAGCTTACCTTTCACGAACACAGATACGCAGTATTTT
J: TRBJ2-3; D: TRBD2; V: TRBV10-1; size: many; CDR3: CASSERGVADTQYF; DNA: TGCGCCAGCAGTGAGCGGGGGGTTGCAGATACGCAGTATTTT
J: TRBJ2-3; D: NA; V: TRBV7-3; size: many; CDR3: CASSLSQGNTDTQYF; DNA: TGTGCCAGCAGCTTAAGCCAGGGGAACACAGATACGCAGTATTTT
J: TRBJ2-3; D: TRBD2; V: TRBV6-1; size: many; CDR3: CASQMSGRAGDTQYF; DNA: TGTGCCAGTCAAATGAGCGGGAGGGCTGGAGATACGCAGTATTTT
J: TRBJ1-5; D: TRBD1; V: TRBV10-3; size: NA; CDR3: CASSGGGGTSNQPQHF; DNA: TGTGCCAGCAGTGGAGGAGGGGGCACAAGCAATCAGCCCCAGCATTTT
J: TRBJ1-1; D: NA; V: TRBV29-1; size: many; CDR3: CSVEKALSGTEAFF; DNA: TGCAGCGTTGAAAAGGCTCTTTCGGGCACTGAAGCTTTCTTT
J: TRBJ2-7; D: NA; V: TRBV6-1; size: many; CDR3: CASSEDPNLYEQYF; DNA: TGTGCCAGCAGTGAAGATCCTAACCTTTACGAGCAGTACTTC
J: TRBJ2-5; D: TRBD1; V: TRBV24-1; size: many; CDR3: CATSDSTGAQETQYF; DNA: TGTGCCACCAGTGACTCGACAGGGGCGCAAGAGACCCAGTACTTC
J: TRBJ2-3; D: NA; V: TRBV5-8; size: many; CDR3: CASSLVGKLDTQYF; DNA: TGTGCCAGCAGCTTGGTCGGGAAGCTAGATACGCAGTATTTT
J: TRBJ2-1; D: NA; V: TRBV19; size: many; CDR3: CASSPRVYNEQFF; DNA: TGTGCCAGTAGCCCCAGGGTCTACAATGAGCAGTTCTTC
J: TRBJ1-1; D: TRBD1; V: TRBV6-1; size: many; CDR3: CASTRSPDVQGDTEAFF; DNA: TGTGCCAGCACCCGAAGCCCGGATGTACAGGGGGACACTGAAGCTTTCTTT
J: TRBJ1-1; D: NA; V: TRBV5-4; size: many; CDR3: CASSRGGRNTEAFF; DNA: TGTGCCAGCAGCAGGGGGGGGCGGAACACTGAAGCTTTCTTT